This TCR beta chain was captured by sequencing in a study of esophageal squamous cell carcinoma under preoperative chemotherapy. Study summary: TCR repertoires were profiled from both peripheral blood T cells and tumor-infiltrating lymphocytes. Study conclusions and caveats: After treatment, tumor-infiltrating lymphocytes apparently came partly from blood T cells. Tumor-infiltrating lymphocytes showed no significant post-chemotherapy TCR diversity increase, unlike peripheral T cells. After paclitaxel-nedaplatin, abundant clones were more likely to contract than amplify.

In the case of this clonotype: Its matching antigen is unknown.

CDR3 length equals 15 residues. V was trimmed by 2 bases and J by 4 bases, leaving 14 bases between them. CDR1 SGHVS and CDR2 FQNEAQ come from the germline V gene. Stated time point: before preoperative PTX-NDP chemotherapy. A single record per CDR3 protein comes from TCRdb applying MiXCR to the PCR reads. The repertoire has approximately 16,000 distinct CDR3 sequences, around half of them found once; the top ten carry more than 25%. The receptor comes from a human donor with esophageal squamous cell carcinoma. The donor label of this sample is uncertain. This chain uses TRBV7-8 with TRBJ1-2, with D perhaps matching TRBD1 (5 bases). This sample was obtained from a patient given preoperative chemotherapy. CDR3 sequence: CASSLSRQIGYGYTF. CDR3 coding DNA: TGTGCCAGCAGCTTATCCAGACAGATAGGCTATGGCTACACCTTC. The full variable domain, completed using reference TRBV7-8 and TRBJ1-2, is GAGVSQSPRYKVAKRGQDVALRCDPISGHVSLFWYQQALGQGPEFLTYFQNEAQLDKSGLPSDRFFAERPEGSVSTLKIQRTQQEDSAVYLCASSLSRQIGYGYTFGSGTRLTVV.